Listed below are T cell receptor beta chains from one sample, sequenced in a study of blood T cell repertoires in COVID-19. Some clones are missing from TCRdb's copy, which holds only in-frame ones; the method was immunoSEQ multiplex PCR. The sample gives 88,000 or so clones, over 75% of which show up once; approximately 3.9% is in the top ten. Sequencing was carried out using peripheral blood. These receptors came from a man between 60 and 75 years old with acute or convalescent COVID-19. The CDR3 runs from the conserved cysteine through the conserved F or W. The D gene is left open where the match is weak. Size is stated for part of the rows, as once, few or many counts, or as a class when the clone is expanded.

d_call | j_call | v_call | clone_size | cdr3_nt | cdr3_aa
. | TRBJ1-1 | TRBV11-1 | . | TGTGCCAGCAGCTTAGTCCCGGCAGGGTTGAACACTGAAGCTTTCTTT | CASSLVPAGLNTEAFF
. | TRBJ1-1 | TRBV7-3 | . | TGTGCCAGCAGCTTAGGGGGAGGGAACACTGAAGCTTTCTTT | CASSLGGGNTEAFF
. | TRBJ1-6 | TRBV18 | . | TGTGCCAGCTCACGGGACACCCTAGATTCACCCCTCCACTTT | CASSRDTLDSPLHF
TRBD1 | TRBJ2-5 | TRBV19 | once | TGTGCCAGTAGCCAAGCCGGGACAGGGAGCGAGACCCAGTACTTC | CASSQAGTGSETQYF
TRBD2 | TRBJ2-5 | TRBV10-2 | . | TGCGCCAGCAGTGAGCCCAGCGGGGTACGAGGTGAGACCCAGTACTTC | CASSEPSGVRGETQYF
TRBD2 | TRBJ2-1 | TRBV6-1 | . | TGTGCCAGCAGTGAAGCATCTAGCGGACACAATGAGCAGTTCTTC | CASSEASSGHNEQFF
TRBD2 | TRBJ2-7 | TRBV9 | . | TGTGCCAGCAGCTTGAGCGGGAGGGCCTTGGGCGAGCAGTACTTC | CASSLSGRALGEQYF
TRBD2 | TRBJ2-1 | TRBV12-5 | . | TGTGCTAGTGGTTTGTTCGGGGGGGCCTCCTACAATGAGCAGTTCTTC | CASGLFGGASYNEQFF
. | TRBJ2-3 | TRBV7-2 | . | TGTGCCAGCAGCCACAGGAGTTGGCCATCAGATACGCAGTATTTT | CASSHRSWPSDTQYF
. | TRBJ2-3 | TRBV7-2 | . | TGTGCCAGCAGCTTGGGTAAAGCGTATGAAGATACGCAGTATTTT | CASSLGKAYEDTQYF
. | TRBJ2-5 | TRBV7-6 | . | TGTGCCAGCAGCATCGAAGAGACCCAGTACTTC | CASSIEETQYF
TRBD1 | TRBJ1-1 | TRBV15 | . | TGTGCCACCAAACAGGGGACCATGAACACTGAAGCTTTCTTT | CATKQGTMNTEAFF
TRBD1 | TRBJ2-1 | TRBV11-2 | . | TGTGCCAGCAGCTTCGCCCGACCGGGACAGGGGGGACCCAATGAGCAGTTCTTC | CASSFARPGQGGPNEQFF
TRBD1 | TRBJ2-7 | TRBV5-1 | . | TGCGCCAGCAGCGTTGGGACAGGAAGCTCCTACGAGCAGTACTTC | CASSVGTGSSYEQYF
. | TRBJ2-7 | TRBV7-2 | . | TGTGCCAGCAGCTTGGAGAGGGGGGGCTACGAGCAGTACTTC | CASSLERGGYEQYF
. | TRBJ1-1 | TRBV7-9 | . | TGTGCCAGCAGCAAAATCCACGAGGCTTTCTTT | CASSKIHEAFF
. | TRBJ1-1 | TRBV19 | . | TGTGCCAGTAGTATTGCGGCAGGGGAGAACACTGAAGCTTTCTTT | CASSIAAGENTEAFF
TRBD2 | TRBJ2-2 | TRBV19 | . | TGTGCCAGCCAGCGGGAGGGCCCGTTCGGGGAGCTGTTTTTT | CASQREGPFGELFF
. | TRBJ2-5 | TRBV14 | once | TGTGCCAGCAGGAAGGGGGTAGGCGAGACCCAGTACTTC | CASRKGVGETQYF
. | TRBJ1-5 | TRBV15 | . | TGTGCCACCAGCAGAGTCCGGGGCAGGGGATATGAGCAGCCCCAGCATTTT | CATSRVRGRGYEQPQHF
. | TRBJ2-7 | TRBV24-1 | many | TGTGCCACCAGTAGACCGGGACTGAAGGACTGGGCCTACGAGCAGTACTTC | CATSRPGLKDWAYEQYF
TRBD1 | TRBJ1-1 | TRBV19 | few | TGTGCCAGTAGTGATCAGACAGGGGGGTCTGCTTTCTTT | CASSDQTGGSAFF
TRBD2 | TRBJ2-1 | TRBV30 | . | TGTGCCTGGAGTCCGGGGAGACTAGCGGGAGGGCCCAATGAGCAGTTCTTC | CAWSPGRLAGGPNEQFF
. | TRBJ2-1 | TRBV9 | . | TGTGCCAGCAGCCCCGTCGGGGGCTCCTACAATGAGCAGTTCTTC | CASSPVGGSYNEQFF
. | TRBJ2-3 | TRBV7-9 | . | TGTGCCAGCAGCTTGGGCCTGGGGGGTGGGGATACGCAGTATTTT | CASSLGLGGGDTQYF
TRBD1 | TRBJ1-4 | TRBV6-6 | . | TGTGCCAGCAGTCCGAAGGGACAGACGACTTTAACTAATGAAAAACTGTTTTTT | CASSPKGQTTLTNEKLFF
TRBD1 | TRBJ1-1 | TRBV4-1 | . | TGCGCCAGCAGCCACGGACAGGGCCCCGCAATGAACACTGAAGCTTTCTTT | CASSHGQGPAMNTEAFF
. | TRBJ1-1 | TRBV5-1 | . | TGCGCCAGCAGCGCCGGACAGAGCGAAGCTTTCTTT | CASSAGQSEAFF
TRBD1 | TRBJ1-1 | TRBV24-1 | . | TGTGCCACCAGTGACCTGACAGGGACGGCTTTCTTT | CATSDLTGTAFF
TRBD1 | TRBJ2-2 | TRBV5-1 | . | TGCGCCAGCAGCTTGGCGGGACAGGGGGCGTTCGGGGAGCTGTTTTTT | CASSLAGQGAFGELFF
TRBD2 | TRBJ2-7 | TRBV27 | . | TGTGCCAGCAGTAAGGCGACGCCCGCGGGGGGGCTGGGACACGAGCAGTACTTC | CASSKATPAGGLGHEQYF
. | TRBJ2-5 | TRBV19 | once | TGTGCCAGTAGTATGGGGGGGGACACCCCCACGGGGACCCAGTACTTC | CASSMGGDTPTGTQYF
. | TRBJ1-1 | TRBV30 | . | TGTGCCTGGGGGGGTGGAGGGAACACTGAAGCTTTCTTT | CAWGGGGNTEAFF
TRBD2 | TRBJ2-1 | TRBV24-1 | . | TGTGCCACCAGTGATGTGACTAGCGGGGAGAACAATGAGCAGTTCTTC | CATSDVTSGENNEQFF
. | TRBJ1-4 | TRBV10-1 | . | TGCGCCAGCAGCGATACAGGCGGCATGAACGAAAAACTGTTTTTT | CASSDTGGMNEKLFF
TRBD2 | TRBJ2-3 | TRBV5-1 | . | TGCGCCAGCAGCTTGGTGGCCGGCGGGAGGGCAGATACGCAGTATTTT | CASSLVAGGRADTQYF
. | TRBJ1-2 | TRBV6-5 | few | TGTGCCAGCAGAGACGGAGCTTACTATGGCTACACCTTC | CASRDGAYYGYTF
. | TRBJ2-6 | TRBV18 | . | TGTGCCAGCTCACTGACAGCCTCCTCTGGGGCCAACGTCCTGACTTTC | CASSLTASSGANVLTF
TRBD2 | TRBJ2-7 | TRBV11-2 | . | TGTGCCAGCAGCTTGTCCAGCGGGAGGGCGCAGTACTTC | CASSLSSGRAQYF
. | TRBJ2-7 | TRBV2 | once | TGTGCCGGTCGTCGCGGCGACTCCTACGAGCAGTACTTC | CAGRRGDSYEQYF
. | TRBJ1-1 | TRBV19 | . | TGTGCCAGTAGTGCGGGCCGGACCGTTGCTGAAGCTTTCTTT | CASSAGRTVAEAFF
. | TRBJ2-7 | TRBV4-1 | . | TGCGCCAGCAGCCAAGAGACAGGTTGGGATTACGAGCAGTACTTC | CASSQETGWDYEQYF
TRBD1 | TRBJ1-4 | TRBV10-3 | . | TGTGCCATCAGTGAGGCGGACAGGGGCTATGAAAAACTGTTTTTT | CAISEADRGYEKLFF
TRBD1 | TRBJ1-6 | TRBV6-4 | few | TGTGCCAGCAGGCGACAGGGTAATTCACCCCTCCACTTT | CASRRQGNSPLHF